These 12 T cell receptor beta chains share one sample of origin, sequenced in a study of breast tumors, draining lymph nodes, adjacent tissues (dated by TCRdb to 2016 to 2017). Lymph node samples came from the axillary draining lymph nodes of breast cancer patients. Library construction relied on multiplex PCR. The listed sequencing device is Illumina HiSeq 2000. TCRdb reran the public reads through fastp at Q25 and MiXCR, keeping productive beta chains. Every CDR3 protein is listed once, alongside the most common genes and DNA of its rows. The sample yields 150,000 to 200,000 distinct CDR3 sequences; 30% to 40% were counted once. The top ten clones comprise roughly 4% of the sample. Sequencing was done on a sample of axillary lymph node tissue. All receptors derive from a female donor with breast cancer. Some clones in this sample may be carry-over from other donors' samples.

This clonotype was observed a single time. This chain connects TRBV28 to TRBJ1-5; no clear D. There are 16 residues in the CDR3. Germline CDR1 reads MDHEN; CDR2 reads SYDVKM. The V gene lost 8 bases and the J gene lost 8 bases, with 25 bases spanning the gap. The CDR3 loop reads CASVSSGGILLKPQHF. The DNA for the CDR3 is TGTGCCAGCGTCTCGTCGGGAGGTATTTTGCTAAAGCCCCAGCATTTT.

This clonotype was found a few times. The chain joins TRBV12-3 or TRBV12-4 to TRBJ2-4; D is possibly TRBD2 (7 bases). Trimming removed 5 bases at V and 0 bases at J, with 17 bases between. This CDR3 comprises 17 residues. The DNA of the CDR3 is TGTGCCAGCAGTCCATGGGGGGGCGCACTAGCCAAAAACATTCAGTACTTC. It specifies CASSPWGGALAKNIQYF.

The V call is TRBV27, the J call TRBJ2-7, with TRBD1 identical over 8 bases. The germline CDR1 and CDR2 sequences are MNHEY and SMNVEV (reference sequence). This CDR3 comprises 15 residues. The V segment lost 5 bases and the J segment 3 bases; nucleotides outside the gene matches: 9. The CDR3 protein is CASSPGTGGHYEQYF. CDR3 coding DNA: TGTGCCAGCAGTCCCGGGACAGGTGGTCACTACGAGCAGTACTTC.

As concerns this clonotype: Just one base apart from a much larger clone, this may be a read error. This chain links TRBV6-2 or TRBV6-3 with TRBJ2-1; D is undetermined. V lost 11 bases, J lost 2 bases, and 10 bases lay in between. CDR3 size: 12 residues. CDR1 is MNHEY and CDR2 is SVGEGT in the germline V gene. The chain's CDR3 is CAGCRPYNEQFF. The CDR3 DNA reads TGTGCCGGCTGTAGACCCTACAATGAGCAGTTCTTC.

The gene calls are TRBV15 and TRBJ1-4; tentative D call: TRBD1 (5 bases). CDR3 size: 15 residues. V lost 3 bases, J lost 0 bases, and 8 bases lay in between. Germline V gene lookup returns CDR1 LNHNV and CDR2 YYDKDF (reference sequence). As DNA, the CDR3 is TGTGCCACCAGCAGTGGGACGGCAACTAATGAAAAACTGTTTTTT. Protein: CATSSGTATNEKLFF.

In the case of this clonotype: A read error may produce the germline difference seen at one junction end. The chain joins TRBV6-6 to TRBJ2-7, with 8 nucleotides matching TRBD1. The CDR3 is made up of 19 amino acids. Germline loops: CDR1 MNHNY, CDR2 SVGAGI (reference sequence). CDR3 sequence (DNA): TGTGCCAGCAGTCACTCGACGGCAGGGGGCAGCAAAGGGGTCTACGAGCAGTACTTC. Translation: CASSHSTAGGSKGVYEQYF.

This sequence joins TRBV12-3 or TRBV12-4 and TRBJ2-2; 8 nucleotides line up with TRBD1. The length of the CDR3 is 15 residues. The V gene end was trimmed by 8 bases and the J gene end by 0 bases; junction bases not matched to a gene: 5. The DNA for the CDR3 is TGTGCCAGCGTCCCGGGACAGGCGAACACCGGGGAGCTGTTTTTT. The encoded protein is CASVPGQANTGELFF.

The table lists this clonotype with a few counts. This may be a read error, as it is one base from a much larger clone. CDR3: CSAARDGWNYGYTF. CDR3 nucleotide sequence: TGCAGTGCAGCCAGGGACGGTTGGAACTATGGCTACACCTTC. V usage is TRBV20-1 and J usage is TRBJ1-2, with D tentatively TRBD1 (5 bases). In germline, CDR1 is DFQATT, CDR2 SNEGSKA (reference sequence). The germline V and J ends were trimmed by 6 bases and 2 bases, with 16 bases remaining between them. This CDR3 comprises 14 residues.

This clonotype was seen ten or more times. The chain recombines TRBV10-3 with TRBJ1-5; D gene ambiguous. V was shortened by 7 bases and J by 3 bases, with 10 bases between the two germline ends. Germline V gene lookup returns CDR1 ENHRY and CDR2 SYGVKD. CDR3 length: 13 residues. DNA for the CDR3: TGTGCCATCAACCAAGCCCCCAATCAGCCCCAGCATTTT. Protein product: CAINQAPNQPQHF.

This clonotype appeared many times. The rearrangement uses TRBV11-2 and TRBJ2-5; D is unclear. V lost 6 bases, J lost 5 bases, and 13 bases lay in between. The V gene's germline CDR1 is SGHAT and CDR2 FQNNGV. The CDR3 runs 13 residues. As DNA, the CDR3 is TGTGCCAGCAGTCAGGACCTGGGGGAGACCCAGTACTTC. Its protein product is CASSQDLGETQYF. Based on the CDR3 plus reference TRBV11-2 and TRBJ2-5, the full variable domain is EAGVAQSPRYKIIEKRQSVAFWCNPISGHATLYWYQQILGQGPKLLIQFQNNGVVDDSQLPKDRFSAERLKGVDSTLKIQPAKLEDSAVYLCASSQDLGETQYFGPGTRLLVL.

The table lists this clonotype with many counts. The chain joins TRBV19 to TRBJ1-2; possible D gene TRBD1, 5 bases. This CDR3 is 13 amino acids long. Trimming removed 5 bases at V and 5 bases at J, with 12 bases between. Germline V gene data show CDR1 as LNHDA and CDR2 as SQIVND (reference sequence). CDR3 coding DNA: TGTGCCAGTAGTGGAGGGGTCAGATATGGCTACACCTTC. This sequence encodes CASSGGVRYGYTF.

This clonotype was observed at least ten times. The rearrangement joins TRBV5-1 to TRBJ1-2, with unresolved D. From germline, CDR1 is SGHRS and CDR2 YFSETQ. V dropped 5 bases and J dropped 0 bases, with 11 bases sitting between them. The length of the CDR3 is 14 residues. The CDR3 protein is CASRDGRANYGYTF. As DNA, the CDR3 is TGCGCCAGCAGGGATGGCCGAGCTAACTATGGCTACACCTTC.